The clone carrying this T cell receptor (beta chain) appeared many times. Its target is not known. The junction shows a germline mismatch at one end, possibly a read error. Axillary draining lymph nodes of breast cancer patients supplied the node samples. These data belong to a study of breast tumors, draining lymph nodes, adjacent tissues. Regarding the study as a whole: The data were judged consistent with most tumor T cells coming from lymph node and expanding in tumor.

TCRdb ran MiXCR on the multiplex PCR reads and lists one entry per CDR3 protein. The sample records about 230,000 distinct CDR3 sequences, about 30% being singletons. This CDR3 contains 15 residues. Germline loops: CDR1 SEHNR, CDR2 FQNEAQ (reference sequence). Sequenced material: axillary lymph node tissue. The source of this sequence is a female donor with breast cancer. Some clones in this sample may be carry-over from other donors' samples. The rearrangement joins TRBV7-9 to TRBJ1-2; D gene uncertain. CDR3 nucleotide sequence: TGTGCCAGCAGCTTTGGAGGGAACCCCAACTATGGCTACCCCTTC. Its protein is CASSFGGNPNYGYPF.